This TCR beta chain was captured in a study of early T cells in non-severe SARS-CoV-2 infection. Points from the study as a whole: Private and CD4 specificities were missed by VDJdb matching, which favored anti-spike CD8 responses.

A word on this clonotype: The antigen is unknown.

The CDR3 runs to 13 residues. With 4 bases removed from V and 1 base from J, the gap between germline ends came to 7 bases. The V gene's germline CDR1 is WNHNN and CDR2 SYGVQD (reference sequence). In TCRdb, the 5' RACE reads were re-called with MiXCR into one record per CDR3 protein. Among tens of thousands of distinct CDR3 sequences listed, roughly 8.4% were seen once. The chain employs TRBV10-1 and TRBJ1-2; D unresolved. The sequenced sample consisted of whole blood. The TCR was taken from an adult who was a healthcare worker with PCR-confirmed SARS-CoV-2 infection or an uninfected control (not recorded which). The CDR3 sequence is CASSGEHNYGYTF. The CDR3 nucleotides read TGCGCCAGCAGTGGAGAGCATAACTATGGCTACACCTTC.